These 8 T cell receptor beta chains originate from one sample sequenced in a study of blood T cell repertoires in COVID-19. The method was immunoSEQ multiplex PCR; TCRdb's version includes in-frame clones alone and lacks a portion of them. The table has about 420,000 clones, 70% to 90% seen once. The sequenced material came from peripheral blood. The source is a man younger than 35 with COVID-19, enrolled during active disease.

V gene TRBV11-3 combines with J gene TRBJ2-1, with D possibly being TRBD2 (6 bases). This CDR3 has 16 amino acids. V was clipped by 1 base and J by 2 bases, with 12 bases between them. CDR1 and CDR2 from the germline V gene are SGHNT and YENEEA. DNA of the CDR3: TGTGCCAGCAGCTTAGTGGGGGGAGTCCCCTACAATGAGCAGTTCTTC. Translating it yields CASSLVGGVPYNEQFF.

The chain has TRBV6-5 and TRBJ1-4; D is ambiguous. CDR1 and CDR2 from the germline V gene are MNHEY and SVGAGI. This CDR3 spans 13 amino acids. V lost 5 bases and J 4 bases, leaving 8 bases between the germline ends. CDR3 nucleotide sequence: TGTGCCAGCAGTCCCTTTTTTAATGAAAAACTGTTTTTT. Translating gives CASSPFFNEKLFF.

J is TRBJ1-4 and V is TRBV2, with 10 bases lining up with TRBD1. The CDR3 totals 14 residues. V lost 4 bases and J lost 7; bases outside the gene matches: 3. Germline CDR1 is SNHLY and CDR2 is FYNNEI. The CDR3 sequence is CASSGDRGPEKLFF. CDR3 nucleotide sequence: TGTGCCAGCAGTGGGGACAGGGGCCCTGAAAAACTGTTTTTT.

The J gene is TRBJ1-1, the V gene TRBV2; TRBD1 agrees at 7 bases. V was clipped by 6 bases and J by 1 base; unmatched bases: 11. The CDR3 runs 16 residues. Germline CDR1 is SNHLY and CDR2 is FYNNEI. This CDR3 reads CASRSDRAGRNTEAFF. In DNA form, the CDR3 reads TGTGCCAGCAGGTCCGACAGGGCGGGAAGGAACACTGAAGCTTTCTTT.

The chain joins TRBV28 to TRBJ2-2, with D perhaps matching TRBD1 (6 bases). Germline assignment: CDR1 MDHEN and CDR2 SYDVKM. The CDR3 spans 14 residues. The V end was cut by 6 bases, the J end by 7 bases, with 15 bases between. CDR3 coding DNA: TGTGCCAGCAGAAAAAGGGGGTGGGGCGGGGAGCTGTTTTTT. It yields the protein CASRKRGWGGELFF.

V and J are TRBV20-1 and TRBJ2-4, with a possible D match to TRBD2 (5 bases). CDR1 and CDR2 from the germline V gene are DFQATT and SNEGSKA (reference sequence). There are 15 residues in the CDR3. Trimming stripped 3 bases from V and 1 base from J, with 13 bases between. CDR3 protein: CSASSGFKAKNIQYF. As DNA, the CDR3 is TGCAGTGCTAGTTCGGGGTTTAAGGCCAAAAACATTCAGTACTTC.

The chain carries TRBV5-4 and TRBJ1-2; D is perhaps TRBD1 (6 bases). This CDR3 is built from 16 residues. Per germline, CDR1 SGHNT and CDR2 YYREEE (reference sequence). The ends were cut back, 4 bases at V and 3 bases at J, with 19 bases in the middle. CDR3 bases: TGTGCCAGCAGCCGTTCCTCAGGGGAAGGTGACTATGGCTACACCTTC. It encodes CASSRSSGEGDYGYTF.

The chain is built from TRBV28 and TRBJ1-3; TRBD1 might be the D (5 bases). Trimming removed 1 base from V and 4 bases from J, with 11 bases in between. From germline, CDR1 is MDHEN and CDR2 SYDVKM. The CDR3 sequence is 15 residues long. The CDR3 nucleotides read TGTGCCAGCAGTTTATTCTGGGGACTAGGAAACACCATATATTTT. The encoded protein is CASSLFWGLGNTIYF.